Listed below are T cell receptor beta chains from one sample, sequenced in a study of shared clonotypes between healthy human individuals. Profiled with immunoSEQ multiplex PCR; TCRdb holds only in-frame clones, not every one. The sample lists millions of clones; 85% to 95% were seen once. Sequencing was performed on naive CD4+ T cells sorted from blood. The origin of the receptors is a man between 18 and 35 years old in good health. Both conserved end residues are part of each CDR3. The D gene is left open where the match is weak. Not all rows give a size; the values are once, few, many and, for expanded clones, a class.

J,D,size,V,CDR3,DNA
TRBJ2-7,TRBD2,-,TRBV5-4,CASSEGLAGYEQYF,TGTGCCAGCAGCGAGGGACTAGCGGGATACGAGCAGTACTTC
TRBJ2-2,-,few,TRBV10-1,CASSESRAGELFF,TGCGCCAGCAGTGAGTCGAGGGCCGGGGAGCTGTTTTTT
TRBJ2-7,TRBD1,-,TRBV5-4,CASSWDRVAGEQYF,TGTGCCAGCAGTTGGGACAGGGTCGCCGGCGAGCAGTACTTC
TRBJ1-1,-,-,TRBV25-1,CASQQRSLNTEAFF,TGTGCCAGCCAACAGAGAAGTTTGAACACTGAAGCTTTCTTT
TRBJ2-7,-,-,TRBV11-2,CASSLGTSSRYEQYF,TGTGCCAGCAGCTTAGGGACGTCCTCCCGCTACGAGCAGTACTTC
TRBJ2-5,-,-,TRBV18,CASSPPSAQGPQETQYF,TGTGCCAGCTCACCACCGTCCGCCCAGGGCCCCCAAGAGACCCAGTACTTC
TRBJ2-2,-,-,TRBV27,CASRTAQLDAGELFF,TGTGCCAGCAGGACCGCCCAGCTAGACGCCGGGGAGCTGTTTTTT
TRBJ2-7,-,-,TRBV5-5,CATQGGSYEQYF,TGTGCCACCCAGGGGGGTTCCTACGAGCAGTACTTC
TRBJ2-2,-,once,TRBV28,CASSWGPTSGFSTGELFF,TGTGCCAGCAGTTGGGGCCCGACTAGTGGGTTTTCCACCGGGGAGCTGTTTTTT
TRBJ2-7,-,-,TRBV30,CAWGDGLNYEQYF,TGTGCCTGGGGGGACGGGTTAAACTACGAGCAGTACTTC
TRBJ2-1,-,-,TRBV9,CASSKTGSSYNEQFF,TGTGCCAGCAGCAAGACAGGAAGCTCCTACAATGAGCAGTTCTTC
TRBJ2-1,TRBD1,-,TRBV6-1,CASSGYGTGGLTEFF,TGTGCCAGCAGTGGCTACGGGACAGGGGGACTAACTGAGTTCTTC
TRBJ2-1,-,-,TRBV25-1,CASSEVGRSSYNEQFF,TGTGCCAGCAGTGAAGTGGGCAGGTCATCCTACAATGAGCAGTTCTTC
TRBJ1-4,-,-,TRBV19,CASSGFGNEKLFF,TGTGCCAGTAGCGGATTCGGGAATGAAAAACTGTTTTTT
TRBJ1-6,-,-,TRBV6-6,CASSDSDRYNSPLHF,TGTGCCAGCAGTGACTCGGACAGATATAATTCACCCCTCCACTTT
TRBJ1-6,TRBD1,few,TRBV6-6,CASSLKTGDNSPLHF,TGTGCCAGCAGTTTAAAGACAGGGGACAATTCACCCCTCCACTTT
TRBJ2-4,TRBD2,-,TRBV18,CASSLAGGTKNIQYF,TGTGCCAGCTCACTAGCGGGGGGTACAAAAAACATTCAGTACTTC
TRBJ1-2,-,-,TRBV5-1,CASSLVAESYGYTF,TGCGCCAGCAGCTTGGTTGCGGAGTCCTATGGCTACACCTTC
TRBJ1-6,-,-,TRBV27,CASSLKPLPPLHF,TGTGCCAGCAGTTTAAAACCCCTCCCGCCCCTCCACTTT
TRBJ2-3,-,-,TRBV5-4,CASSFGDSRVRTDTQYF,TGTGCCAGCAGCTTCGGTGACTCGAGGGTTCGGACAGATACGCAGTATTTT
TRBJ1-2,-,-,TRBV2,CASSVRADYGYTF,TGTGCCAGCAGTGTTCGGGCAGACTATGGCTACACCTTC
TRBJ2-3,-,-,TRBV10-3,CAISESTGRETQYF,TGTGCCATCAGTGAGTCGACTGGCAGGGAAACGCAGTATTTT
TRBJ1-2,-,-,TRBV7-2,CASSLNEGRNGYTF,TGTGCCAGCAGCTTAAATGAGGGCCGGAATGGCTACACCTTC
TRBJ1-1,-,-,TRBV6-5,CASSYRGKNTEAFF,TGTGCCAGCAGTTACCGAGGGAAGAACACTGAAGCTTTCTTT
TRBJ2-7,-,-,TRBV10-2,CASMGAGQKYF,TGCGCCAGCATGGGTGCGGGTCAGAAGTACTTC
TRBJ2-3,-,-,TRBV6-1,CASSEQQSHTDTQYF,TGTGCCAGCAGCGAACAACAATCTCACACAGATACGCAGTATTTT
TRBJ2-2,-,once,TRBV9,CASSVDPHRTDTGELFF,TGTGCCAGCAGCGTAGACCCACACCGGACAGACACCGGGGAGCTGTTTTTT
TRBJ2-2,-,-,TRBV27,CASSSSTGELFF,TGTGCCAGCAGTAGCAGTACCGGGGAGCTGTTTTTT
TRBJ2-7,-,-,TRBV29-1,CSVVASYEQYF,TGCAGCGTTGTGGCTAGCTACGAGCAGTACTTC
TRBJ2-3,-,-,TRBV7-9,CASSLATAPWDTQYF,TGTGCCAGCAGCTTAGCAACGGCCCCTTGGGATACGCAGTATTTT
TRBJ1-2,-,-,TRBV30,CAWMRYNYGYTF,TGTGCCTGGATGAGGTATAACTATGGCTACACCTTC
TRBJ1-3,-,-,TRBV9,CASNRDGLSGNTIYF,TGTGCCAGCAATCGAGACGGACTCTCTGGAAACACCATATATTTT
TRBJ1-2,-,once,TRBV7-2,CASSSQGQNYGYTF,TGTGCCAGCAGCTCACAGGGACAAAACTATGGCTACACCTTC
TRBJ1-3,-,-,TRBV4-1,CAAGGANTIYF,TGCGCCGCCGGGGGGGCGAACACCATATATTTT
TRBJ2-7,-,-,TRBV18,CASSPVRDEQYF,TGTGCCAGCTCACCAGTCAGGGACGAGCAGTACTTC
TRBJ2-5,TRBD1,-,TRBV6-1,CASSGDRQETQYF,TGTGCCAGCAGTGGGGACAGGCAAGAGACCCAGTACTTC
TRBJ1-6,-,-,TRBV2,CAMRTEYNSPLHF,TGTGCTATGAGGACGGAATATAATTCACCCCTCCACTTT
TRBJ1-3,-,-,TRBV18,CASSPPLSSGNTIYF,TGTGCCAGCTCACCACCCCTTAGCTCTGGAAACACCATATATTTT
TRBJ2-2,-,-,TRBV10-3,CAISEFDTGELFF,TGTGCCATCAGTGAGTTCGACACCGGGGAGCTGTTTTTT
TRBJ1-1,-,-,TRBV6-1,CASPLWSEAFF,TGTGCCAGCCCTTTGTGGTCGGAAGCTTTCTTT
TRBJ2-3,-,-,TRBV6-5,CASSYEGGLSTDTQYF,TGTGCCAGCAGTTACGAGGGCGGGCTTAGCACAGATACGCAGTATTTT
TRBJ2-4,-,-,TRBV5-4,CASSPQGGLLAKNIQYF,TGTGCCAGCAGCCCCCAGGGGGGGCTTTTAGCCAAAAACATTCAGTACTTC
TRBJ2-7,-,-,TRBV18,CASSRLPGRPYEQYF,TGTGCCAGCTCTCGACTGCCGGGACGGCCTTACGAGCAGTACTTC
TRBJ2-3,TRBD2,-,TRBV28,CASRLAAFTGDTQYF,TGTGCCAGCAGGCTAGCGGCATTTACGGGAGATACGCAGTATTTT
TRBJ2-3,-,-,TRBV5-4,CASSLSDTQYF,TGTGCCAGCAGCTTGTCGGATACGCAGTATTTT
TRBJ2-1,TRBD1,-,TRBV15,CATSRGQGAKPIEQFF,TGTGCCACCAGCAGGGGACAGGGGGCCAAACCAATCGAGCAGTTCTTC
TRBJ2-7,-,-,TRBV27,CASSLDGPGPRSYEQYF,TGTGCCAGCAGTTTAGATGGTCCGGGACCTAGGTCTTACGAGCAGTACTTC
TRBJ2-4,-,-,TRBV5-6,CASSRENIQYF,TGTGCCAGCAGCCGGGAAAACATTCAGTACTTC
TRBJ2-3,-,-,TRBV6-6,CASRREASSTQYF,TGTGCCAGCAGGCGCGAGGCGTCTAGTACGCAGTATTTT
TRBJ2-7,TRBD1,-,TRBV30,CAWRAGQGTYEQYF,TGTGCCTGGAGGGCGGGACAGGGTACCTACGAGCAGTACTTC
TRBJ1-5,TRBD1,-,TRBV6-1,CASSIQRQGGQPQHF,TGTGCCAGCAGTATCCAACGACAGGGCGGGCAGCCCCAGCATTTT
TRBJ2-7,-,-,TRBV7-2,CASSLVTGGSYSYEQYF,TGTGCCAGCAGCTTAGTGACTGGAGGGTCTTACTCCTACGAGCAGTACTTC
TRBJ1-1,-,-,TRBV10-1,CARSTGVRTEAFF,TGCGCCAGAAGTACAGGTGTCCGGACTGAAGCTTTCTTT
TRBJ1-1,-,-,TRBV29-1,CSVKQPESTEAFF,TGCAGCGTTAAACAGCCTGAGAGCACTGAAGCTTTCTTT
TRBJ1-2,-,-,TRBV7-9,CASSHRTGYTF,TGTGCCAGCAGCCATAGGACGGGCTACACCTTC
TRBJ1-2,-,-,TRBV5-1,CASSLDSLRAGTF,TGCGCCAGCAGCTTGGACAGTCTAAGGGCGGGAACCTTC